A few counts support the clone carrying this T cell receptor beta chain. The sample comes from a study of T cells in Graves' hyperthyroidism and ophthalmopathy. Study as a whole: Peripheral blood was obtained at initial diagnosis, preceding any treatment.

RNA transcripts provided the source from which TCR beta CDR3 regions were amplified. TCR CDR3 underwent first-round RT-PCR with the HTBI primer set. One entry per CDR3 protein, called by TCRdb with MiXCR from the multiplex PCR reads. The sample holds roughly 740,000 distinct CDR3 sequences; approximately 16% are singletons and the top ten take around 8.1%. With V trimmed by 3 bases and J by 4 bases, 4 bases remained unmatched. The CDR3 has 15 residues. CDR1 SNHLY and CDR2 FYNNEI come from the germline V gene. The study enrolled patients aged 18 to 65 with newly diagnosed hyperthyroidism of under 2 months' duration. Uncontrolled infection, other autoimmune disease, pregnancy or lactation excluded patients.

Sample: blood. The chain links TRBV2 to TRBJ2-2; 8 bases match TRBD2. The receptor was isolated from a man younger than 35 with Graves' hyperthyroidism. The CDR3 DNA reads TGTGCCAGCAGTGATGAGCGGGAGACCACCGGGGAGCTGTTTTTT. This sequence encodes CASSDERETTGELFF.